The 31 T cell receptor beta chains presented below share a single source sample, sequenced in a study of cytomegalovirus exposure and HLA in healthy donors. The protocol was immunoSEQ multiplex PCR, while the TCRdb copy is restricted to in-frame clones and leaves out a portion. The repertoire has about 38,000 clones, over 85% of them found once; the top ten carry about 3%. The sample was PBMCs. Receptors originate from a man aged 18-30 years in good health and CMV-seronegative.

The DNA of the CDR3 is TGTGCCAGCAGCACGGGGGGGGGCCTATACAATGAGCAGTTCTTC. This gives the protein CASSTGGGLYNEQFF. J is TRBJ2-1 and V is TRBV5-4; 8 nucleotides agree with TRBD2. Trimming took 4 bases from V and 4 from J; bases not matched to a gene: 7. Germline values: CDR1 SGHNT, CDR2 YYREEE (reference sequence). The CDR3 contains 15 residues.

V gene TRBV10-3 combines with J gene TRBJ2-1; TRBD2 agrees at 15 bases. J was trimmed by 8 bases and V by 4 bases; bases with no gene match: 0. This CDR3 is built from 14 residues. Germline V gene lookup returns CDR1 ENHRY and CDR2 SYGVKD. The CDR3 DNA sequence: TGTGCCATCAGTGGGACTAGCGGGGGGGATGAGCAGTTCTTC. This sequence encodes CAISGTSGGDEQFF.

The V and J genes are TRBV9 and TRBJ2-1; D unclear. Germline V gene lookup returns CDR1 SGDLS and CDR2 YYNGEE. This CDR3 comprises 14 residues. Trimming stripped 0 bases from V and 6 bases from J, with 10 bases between. The chain's CDR3 is CASSVVPTANEQFF. The DNA for the CDR3 is TGTGCCAGCAGCGTAGTCCCTACCGCCAATGAGCAGTTCTTC.

This chain uses TRBV28 with TRBJ1-2; 9 bases fit TRBD1. J was trimmed by 7 bases and V by 3 bases; bases with no gene match: 21. The V gene's germline CDR1 is MDHEN and CDR2 SYDVKM. The CDR3 has 19 residues. The DNA of the CDR3 is TGTGCCAGCAGTTTGTTGGTTAGGGACGGACAGGGGTTAAAAGGTGGCTACACCTTC. Translating it yields CASSLLVRDGQGLKGGYTF.

This chain connects TRBV7-2 to TRBJ2-3; no reliable D call. CDR1 is SGHTA, CDR2 FQGNSA, per germline. The CDR3 extends over 12 amino acids. V lost 2 bases and J 6 bases, leaving 6 bases between the germline ends. The CDR3 sequence: CASSLYGDTQYF. DNA of the CDR3: TGTGCCAGCAGCTTATACGGGGATACGCAGTATTTT.

The chain combines TRBV6-1 with TRBJ2-5; weak D call: TRBD2 (5 bases). Germline V CDR1 and CDR2: MNHNS, SASEGT. The CDR3 contains 14 residues. V lost 2 bases and J lost 2, with 9 bases in between. CDR3 sequence: CASSEMTGQETQYF. CDR3 nucleotides: TGTGCCAGCAGTGAAATGACGGGACAAGAGACCCAGTACTTC.

The chain has TRBV30 and TRBJ2-5; 10 bases align to TRBD1. CDR1 and CDR2 (germline): GTSNPN, SVGIG (reference sequence). Trimming at V came to 8 bases and at J to 13 bases, leaving 1 base not matched to a gene. The CDR3 spans 8 residues. The CDR3 sequence is CARDRGYF. CDR3 coding DNA: TGTGCCCGGGACAGGGGGTACTTC.

In its sample, this clone was seen once. The chain recombines TRBV18 with TRBJ2-1; D is perhaps TRBD2 (5 bases). Looked up from germline, CDR1 is KGHSH and CDR2 is LQKENI. Trimming cost V 6 bases and J 10 bases, with 13 bases left between them. The CDR3 spans 12 residues. CDR3 nucleotides: TGTGCCAGCTCCCCGCTCGGGGTGGAGCAGTTCTTC. This sequence encodes CASSPLGVEQFF.

The chain employs TRBV28 and TRBJ2-2; no reliable D call. The germline V gene has CDR1 MDHEN and CDR2 SYDVKM. V was clipped by 5 bases and J by 3 bases, with 4 bases between them. The CDR3 runs to 12 residues. The CDR3 coding sequence is TGTGCCAGCAGTCCTCACACCGGGGAGCTGTTTTTT. This gives the protein CASSPHTGELFF.

This clone was observed once. The V gene is TRBV4-2, the J gene TRBJ2-3; 9 bases match TRBD2. Germline V gives CDR1 LGHNA, CDR2 YNFKEQ. V lost 0 bases, J lost 4 bases, and 8 bases stayed unmatched. The CDR3 contains 17 residues. This CDR3 is CASSQDDPRGGPDTQYF. The CDR3 nucleotides are TGTGCCAGCAGCCAAGACGACCCGCGGGGGGGGCCAGATACGCAGTATTTT.

J is TRBJ1-2 and V is TRBV19; D perhaps matches TRBD1 (6 bases). Germline-derived CDR1 and CDR2 are LNHDA and SQIVND (reference sequence). CDR3 length: 16 residues. V was shortened by 7 bases and J by 5 bases, with 23 bases between the two germline ends. As DNA, the CDR3 is TGTGCCAGTAACCGACAGGCATCCCGGGCAGCTTATGGCTACACCTTC. It is translated as CASNRQASRAAYGYTF.

J is TRBJ2-3 and V is TRBV25-1; 9 bases map to TRBD2. V shed 1 base, J shed 1 base, and the junction held 3 bases outside the gene matches. The CDR3 loop spans 16 amino acids. Germline V gene lookup returns CDR1 MGHDK and CDR2 SYGVNS. In DNA form, the CDR3 reads TGTGCCAGCAGTGAATTCACTAGCGGGCGCACAGATACGCAGTATTTT. It yields the protein CASSEFTSGRTDTQYF.

The chain uses TRBV5-5 and TRBJ1-3; possibly TRBD1 for D (6 bases). V lost 4 bases and J lost 0, with 11 bases in between. Looked up from germline, CDR1 is SGHKS and CDR2 is YYEKEE (reference sequence). The CDR3 runs to 15 residues. The CDR3 protein is CASSLTGRSGNTIYF. In DNA, the CDR3 is TGTGCCAGCAGCCTGACAGGCCGCTCTGGAAACACCATATATTTT. The full variable domain, completed using reference TRBV5-5 and TRBJ1-3, is DAGVTQSPTHLIKTRGQQVTLRCSPISGHKSVSWYQQVLGQGPQFIFQYYEKEERGRGNFPDRFSARQFPNYSSELNVNALLLGDSALYLCASSLTGRSGNTIYFGEGSWLTVV.

This chain links TRBV7-8 with TRBJ1-1; no firm D call. The CDR3 extends over 14 amino acids. The germline V gene has CDR1 SGHVS and CDR2 FQNEAQ. The V end was cut by 1 base, the J end by 2 bases, with 8 bases between. CDR3: CASSLGGTNTEAFF. The CDR3 coding sequence is TGTGCCAGCAGCTTAGGCGGAACAAACACTGAAGCTTTCTTT.

The DNA for the CDR3 is TGCGCCAGCAGCGCCTGGACTAGCGGGAGGGCAGATACGCAGTATTTT. This gives the protein CASSAWTSGRADTQYF. The chain combines TRBV5-1 with TRBJ2-3; 15 bases match TRBD2. The germline V gene has CDR1 SGHRS and CDR2 YFSETQ. The CDR3 is made up of 16 amino acids. V was clipped by 4 bases and J by 4 bases; unmatched bases: 4.

V and J are TRBV28 and TRBJ2-1, with D tentatively TRBD2 (5 bases). CDR1 MDHEN and CDR2 SYDVKM come from the germline V gene. Trimming removed 5 bases from V and 6 bases from J, with 11 bases in between. The length of the CDR3 is 13 residues. As DNA, the CDR3 is TGTGCCAGCAGTCCCCCGGGATTCAATGAGCAGTTCTTC. Its protein product is CASSPPGFNEQFF.

CDR3 sequence reads: CASSTGSRTEAFF. The CDR3 nucleotides are TGTGCCAGCAGTACAGGGTCGAGGACTGAAGCTTTCTTT. The chain recombines TRBV5-4 with TRBJ1-1; possibly TRBD1 for D (6 bases). From germline, CDR1 is SGHNT and CDR2 YYREEE (reference sequence). V was cut by 5 bases and J by 5 bases, with 13 bases left in between. The CDR3 has 13 residues. The whole variable domain, remainder taken from reference TRBV5-4 and TRBJ1-1, is ETGVTQSPTHLIKTRGQQVTLRCSSQSGHNTVSWYQQALGQGPQFIFQYYREEENGRGNFPPRFSGLQFPNYSSELNVNALELDDSALYLCASSTGSRTEAFFGQGTRLTVV.

The chain carries TRBV11-2 and TRBJ2-1; a weak D match, TRBD2 (6 bases). The germline gives CDR1 SGHAT, CDR2 FQNNGV. The CDR3 totals 13 residues. Trimming removed 5 bases at V and 9 bases at J, with 14 bases between. This chain's CDR3 is CASSRSGIGEQFF. The CDR3 DNA sequence: TGTGCCAGCAGCCGTAGCGGAATAGGTGAGCAGTTCTTC.

The chain has TRBV2 and TRBJ1-1; the D is unclear. The CDR3 totals 11 residues. With 9 bases removed from V and 10 bases from J, the gap between germline ends came to 15 bases. Germline CDR1 and CDR2: SNHLY and FYNNEI. CDR3 nucleotides: TGTGCCAGTCGACGGACTGCGAGAGCTTTCTTT. It translates to CASRRTARAFF.

The gene calls are TRBV18 and TRBJ1-6; 7 bases align to TRBD1. V was clipped by 0 bases and J by 16 bases; unmatched bases: 3. CDR1 is KGHSH, CDR2 LQKENI, per germline. The CDR3 runs 12 residues. CDR3 DNA: TGTGCCAGCTCACCACCGACAGGGATTCTCCACTTT. It specifies CASSPPTGILHF.

The rearrangement links TRBV7-8 to TRBJ2-5, with TRBD1 as a possible D gene (6 bases). There are 13 residues in the CDR3. The V gene lost 3 bases and the J gene lost 1 base, with 6 bases spanning the gap. Germline values: CDR1 SGHVS, CDR2 FQNEAQ. The CDR3 region has the DNA TGTGCCAGCAGCTTCAGGGGCCAAGAGACCCAGTACTTC. It yields the protein CASSFRGQETQYF.

The chain uses TRBV6-4 and TRBJ2-3; 9 bases match TRBD2. CDR1 is MRHNA and CDR2 is SNTAGT in the germline V gene. J lost 3 bases, V lost 3 bases, and 7 bases had no gene match. CDR3 size: 16 residues. The CDR3 DNA follows: TGTGCCAGCAGTGAGGCTGCGGGGGGGAGTACAGATACGCAGTATTTT. Its translation is CASSEAAGGSTDTQYF.

The chain links TRBV6-1 to TRBJ1-1; D call uncertain. Germline CDR1 reads MNHNS; CDR2 reads SASEGT. The ends were cut back, 7 bases at V and 0 bases at J, with 9 bases in the middle. This CDR3 has 13 residues. In DNA, the CDR3 is TGTGCCAGCACCAGACTACTGAACACTGAAGCTTTCTTT. This translates into CASTRLLNTEAFF.

The chain employs TRBV6-1 and TRBJ1-1, with 7 bases that match TRBD1. The CDR3 is made up of 15 amino acids. The germline V gene has CDR1 MNHNS and CDR2 SASEGT. Trimming at V came to 7 bases and at J to 0 bases, leaving 8 bases not matched to a gene. CDR3 nucleotides: TGTGCCAGCACGGGGAAACAGGGGATGAACACTGAAGCTTTCTTT. It yields the protein CASTGKQGMNTEAFF.

V usage is TRBV27 and J usage is TRBJ2-7; D gene ambiguous. This CDR3 region has 16 residues. Germline CDR1 MNHEY, CDR2 SMNVEV (reference sequence). Trimming shortened V by 3 bases and J by 0 bases, and 15 bases separated the two germline ends. CDR3 region: CASSLLSASGSYEQYF. The CDR3 nucleotides are TGTGCCAGCAGTTTGCTCTCTGCGTCAGGCTCCTACGAGCAGTACTTC.

The genes are TRBV29-1 and TRBJ1-1, with TRBD1 matching 11 bases. V dropped 3 bases and J dropped 4; count of bases not matched to a gene: 1. The CDR3 loop spans 13 amino acids. CDR1 is SQVTM, CDR2 ANQGSEA, per germline. The CDR3 DNA follows: TGCAGCGTTGAGGGGACAGGGGGCACTGAAGCTTTCTTT. The encoded protein is CSVEGTGGTEAFF.

V gene TRBV6-5 combines with J gene TRBJ2-7; D possibly corresponds to TRBD2 (6 bases). Germline V gene lookup returns CDR1 MNHEY and CDR2 SVGAGI. V shed 0 bases and J shed 4 bases, with 13 bases lying between them. The CDR3 sequence is 15 residues long. CDR3 protein: CASSYSRGLPYEQYF. Written as DNA, the CDR3 is TGTGCCAGCAGTTACTCTCGTGGACTACCGTACGAGCAGTACTTC.

This clone was seen once. This rearrangement joins TRBV5-8 to TRBJ2-5, with 10 bases aligning to TRBD1. V was clipped by 6 bases and J by 0 bases; unmatched bases: 5. The CDR3 loop spans 15 amino acids. The V gene's germline CDR1 is SGHTS and CDR2 YDEGEE. The CDR3 DNA reads TGTGCCAGCATCACGGGACAGGGGTACCAAGAGACCCAGTACTTC. Amino acid sequence: CASITGQGYQETQYF.

This chain uses TRBV5-4 with TRBJ2-7, with D possibly TRBD1 on 5 matching bases. The CDR3 spans 14 residues. The germline V gene encodes CDR1 SGHNT and CDR2 YYREEE (reference sequence). V shed 0 bases and J shed 6 bases, with 13 bases lying between them. The CDR3 nucleotides read TGTGCCAGCAGCTTGGAGGCAGGGTGGAGCGAGCAGTACTTC. This gives the protein CASSLEAGWSEQYF. Using reference TRBV5-4 and TRBJ2-7 for the parts outside the CDR3, the full variable domain is ETGVTQSPTHLIKTRGQQVTLRCSSQSGHNTVSWYQQALGQGPQFIFQYYREEENGRGNFPPRFSGLQFPNYSSELNVNALELDDSALYLCASSLEAGWSEQYFGPGTRLTVT.

The chain carries TRBV6-1 and TRBJ1-4, with D tentatively TRBD1 (5 bases). Trimming cost V 0 bases and J 6 bases, with 8 bases left between them. The CDR3 length is 14 residues. Per germline, CDR1 MNHNS and CDR2 SASEGT. The CDR3 sequence is CASSEAGRDEKLFF. Here the CDR3 DNA reads TGTGCCAGCAGTGAAGCGGGCAGGGATGAAAAACTGTTTTTT.

The chain uses TRBV2 and TRBJ2-1, with TRBD1 matching 8 bases. The CDR3 loop spans 14 amino acids. Germline CDR1 is SNHLY and CDR2 is FYNNEI. Germline trimming cut 10 bases from V and 2 bases from J; bases unmatched to any gene: 7. In nucleotides, the CDR3 is TGTGCCACCCTGGCGGACAGGGCCTACAATGAGCAGTTCTTC. As protein: CATLADRAYNEQFF.